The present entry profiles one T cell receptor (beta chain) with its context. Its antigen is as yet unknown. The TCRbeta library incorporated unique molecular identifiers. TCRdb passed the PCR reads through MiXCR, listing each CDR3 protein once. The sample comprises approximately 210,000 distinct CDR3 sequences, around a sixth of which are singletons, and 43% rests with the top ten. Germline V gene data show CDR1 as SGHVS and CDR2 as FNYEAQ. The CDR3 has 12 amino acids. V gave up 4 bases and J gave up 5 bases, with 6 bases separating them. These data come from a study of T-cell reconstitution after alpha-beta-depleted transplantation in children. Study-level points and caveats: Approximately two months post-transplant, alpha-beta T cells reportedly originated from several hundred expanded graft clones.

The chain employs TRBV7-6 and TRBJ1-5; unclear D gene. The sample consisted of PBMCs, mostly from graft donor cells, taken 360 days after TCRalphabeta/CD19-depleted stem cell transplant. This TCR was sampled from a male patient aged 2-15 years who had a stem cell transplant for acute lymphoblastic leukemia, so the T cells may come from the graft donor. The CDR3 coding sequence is TGTGCCAGCAGCTATTTGGATCAGCCCCAGCATTTT. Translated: CASSYLDQPQHF.